The 9 T cell receptor beta chains below all came from one sample that was sequenced in a study of cytomegalovirus exposure and HLA in healthy donors. With 60 Vbeta and 13 Jbeta primers, the PCR was carried out. Sequencing used immunoSEQ multiplex PCR; TCRdb keeps in-frame clones, though not all of them. The sample gives roughly 100,000 clones, around a tenth of which show up once; over 4.5% is in the top ten. The sample consisted of PBMCs. The receptors originated from a man aged 40-55 years in good health and CMV-seropositive.

This clone was observed a few times. The chain links TRBV25-1 to TRBJ1-1, with D possibly matching TRBD1 (6 bases). This CDR3 region has 17 residues. Germline loops: CDR1 MGHDK, CDR2 SYGVNS. Deletions cut 2 bases from V and 4 bases from J, with 20 bases between. The CDR3 loop is CASSENLRGLGITEAFF. Written as DNA, the CDR3 is TGTGCCAGCAGTGAAAACTTGAGGGGGTTGGGAATCACTGAAGCTTTCTTT.

This clone was counted a few times. The chain joins TRBV27 to TRBJ2-3; no firm D call. V was shortened by 1 base and J by 0 bases, with 8 bases between the two germline ends. This CDR3 comprises 15 residues. Germline V gene data show CDR1 as MNHEY and CDR2 as SMNVEV (reference sequence). For the CDR3, the DNA is TGTGCCAGCAGTTTATTTTCCCGTAGCACAGATACGCAGTATTTT. It yields the protein CASSLFSRSTDTQYF.

The sample holds a few counts of this clone. The gene calls are TRBV15 and TRBJ1-1, with a possible D match to TRBD1 (5 bases). Germline V gives CDR1 LNHNV, CDR2 YYDKDF (reference sequence). V lost 5 bases, J lost 4 bases, and 14 bases lay in between. This CDR3 region has 14 residues. The DNA of the CDR3 is TGTGCCACCAGCTCGCGGCGGGGGGGCACTGAAGCTTTCTTT. Translating it yields CATSSRRGGTEAFF.

The rearrangement uses TRBV5-1 and TRBJ2-7, with a possible D match to TRBD2 (6 bases). This CDR3 is built from 12 residues. Germline V CDR1 and CDR2: SGHRS, YFSETQ. The V and J ends lost 4 bases and 6 bases respectively, with 11 bases between them. For the CDR3, the DNA is TGCGCCAGCAGCCTGGGGGGAGGCGAGCAGTACTTC. It encodes CASSLGGGEQYF.

The chain uses TRBV7-9 and TRBJ2-7, with D perhaps matching TRBD2 (7 bases). The J call may be incorrect, as the DNA end agrees better with TRBJ2-1. Germline CDR1 SEHNR, CDR2 FQNEAQ (reference sequence). The CDR3 extends over 17 amino acids. For the CDR3, the DNA is TGTGCCAGTCAGTCCGGTAGCAGGGCTAGGGGGGGCTACGAGCAGTTCTTC. It is translated as CASQSGSRARGGYEQFF.

This clone was detected a few times. The CDR3, as DNA: TGTGCCAGCAGAGAAGCGGGTCCGAGCTCCTACAATGAGCAGTTCTTC. Translated, it gives CASREAGPSSYNEQFF. The J gene is TRBJ2-1, the V gene TRBV28, with D perhaps TRBD2 (6 bases). V lost 6 bases and J 0 bases, leaving 15 bases between the germline ends. CDR1 MDHEN and CDR2 SYDVKM come from the germline V gene. This CDR3 spans 16 amino acids.

V and J are TRBV6-5 and TRBJ2-5; 15 bases are shared with TRBD2. Looked up from germline, CDR1 is MNHEY and CDR2 is SVGAGI. This CDR3 spans 15 amino acids. V lost 6 bases and J lost 4; bases outside the gene matches: 3. This CDR3 is CASSMGLAGGETQYF. For the CDR3, the DNA is TGTGCCAGCAGCATGGGACTAGCGGGAGGAGAGACCCAGTACTTC.

This chain connects TRBV2 to TRBJ2-3, with D maybe TRBD1 (6 bases). Trimming pared 7 bases from V and 5 bases from J, leaving 10 bases between. This CDR3 has 12 residues. Germline loops: CDR1 SNHLY, CDR2 FYNNEI. This CDR3 reads CASKGDGDTQYF. CDR3 DNA sequence: TGTGCCAGCAAGGGGGATGGAGATACGCAGTATTTT.

This clone has a handful of counts. This chain links TRBV6-5 with TRBJ1-2; 8 nucleotides line up with TRBD1. CDR1 MNHEY and CDR2 SVGAGI come from the germline V gene. V lost 6 bases and J lost 7; bases outside the gene matches: 13. The length of the CDR3 is 15 residues. The CDR3 sequence: CASSLTQGDWFGYTF. The DNA of the CDR3 is TGTGCCAGCAGCCTTACACAGGGGGATTGGTTTGGCTACACCTTC.